Only a few counts were recorded for the clone carrying this T cell receptor (beta chain). The antigen is unknown. TCRdb reprocessed the 5' RACE reads via MiXCR and lists one record per CDR3 protein. The repertoire holds around 480,000 distinct CDR3 sequences, with roughly a sixth as singletons. This entry comes from a study of CD8 T cells in ankylosing spondylitis. Study observations and caveats: Seemingly characteristic of ankylosing spondylitis blood was a TCR beta motif consisting of under ten highly homologous variants. Both synovial fluid and blood in reactive arthritis had previously been reported to carry some motif variants. With a CD8+ phenotype, disease-linked clones were relatively rare in peripheral blood. Disease-linked clones reportedly concentrated significantly in matched ankylosing spondylitis synovial fluid.

This clonotype was obtained from a male donor with ankylosing spondylitis. The specimen was blood, either unsorted or a sorted T cell fraction (not recorded which).

The CDR3 here is CASSQVGGRDTQYF. CDR3 DNA sequence: TGTGCCAGCAGCCAAGTTGGCGGGAGAGATACGCAGTATTTT. V and J are TRBV4-2 and TRBJ2-3; 7 bases are shared with TRBD2. Germline CDR1 and CDR2: LGHNA and YNFKEQ. This CDR3 is 14 amino acids long. The V segment lost 1 base and the J segment 5 bases; nucleotides outside the gene matches: 3.